This TCR beta chain was identified in a study of vaccination effects on CD4 cells after COVID-19 (dated by TCRdb to 2022 to 2024). For the study in its entirety: Post-vaccine samples across the study were collected a median of 72 days after the second dose, with a range of 14 to 241. Cultures from other donors in the study were sequenced with the Oncomine TCR Beta short-read assay on an Illumina iSeq 100. In both COVID-19 convalescent patients and infection-naive vaccine recipients, the study compared SARS-CoV-2 spike-specific CD4+ TCR repertoires from before mRNA vaccination with those from after it. Altogether, some 11 COVID-19 convalescent patients and a handful of SARS-CoV-2-naive healthy vaccine recipients made up the full study. Broad study findings and their caveats: In healthy vaccine recipients, vaccine-induced clones were almost all SARS-CoV-2 mono-reactive, with only 1 of 255 being cross-reactive with common cold coronaviruses. Both infection-induced and vaccine-induced clones contracted markedly at late post-vaccination timepoints, which is consistent with waning T cell responses. The study was limited by a small number of convalescent patients and lacked early post-infection timepoints.

Libraries came from the immunoSEQ multiplex PCR assay. DNA from the CD4+ T cells that had been cultured and isolated underwent TCR beta CDR3 sequencing. Processing in the source paper ran as follows. Non-productive TCR sequences were removed, reads were trimmed to the CDR3 region, and CDR3s of at least 7 amino acids were retained. The MANAFEST web app was used to pick out antigen-specific clonotypes by comparing their expansion in peptide wells with that in reference cultures. Positive clones required FDR<0.05 expansion versus reference and all other wells, odds ratio above 5, and frequency above 0.1% in two replicate wells. A clonotype was called cross-reactive if it was significantly expanded both in SARS-CoV-2 spike wells and in at least one common cold coronavirus spike condition. CDR3 similarity was assessed by Levenshtein distance using the stringdist R package, and unrooted trees were constructed with ape in R 3.6.1. The source is immuneACCESS, and TCRdb retained only in-frame sequences with V and J called. Part of the clones is not carried over; for the studies checked, unresolved V genes explain less than half of this, and the remainder is unexplained. For V, J and clone size, that table is used; D and trimming come from the DNA. Within this sample are about 59,000 clones, with around 80% of them counted one time only. The ten largest clonotypes hold roughly 2% of the sample.

In the ViraFEST assay, PBMC were stimulated with viral peptide pools, and antigen-specific CD4+ T cell clonotypes were then identified by expansion using TCR sequencing. After around 10 days of culture, CD4+ T cells were isolated with the EasySep CD4+ T cell isolation kit. Each participant received two doses of an mRNA SARS-CoV-2 vaccine, either BNT162b2 or mRNA-1273. None of the healthy vaccine recipients had a prior SARS-CoV-2 infection, which was confirmed by nucleocapsid antibody tests that came back negative both before and after vaccination. Around 2 million PBMC per well were cultured in IMDM with 5% human AB serum, 8.5 to 10 IU/ml IL-2 and gentamicin, plus 10 ug/ml peptides. On days 3 and 7, half of the culture medium was replaced with fresh IL-2-containing medium. Unless noted otherwise, every peptide stimulation condition was cultured in triplicate wells. Using Ficoll-Paque Plus gradient centrifugation, PBMC were separated from whole blood and then either used fresh or cryopreserved at -140C. The overlapping peptide pools covered the spike proteins of SARS-CoV-2 as well as those of the common cold coronaviruses HCoV-NL63, HCoV-OC43 and HCoV-229E. Genomic DNA was extracted from cultured CD4+ T cells with the QIAamp micro DNA kit.

The CDR3 has 15 amino acids, counting the end cysteine and phenylalanine. Only the CDR3 portion is preserved as DNA: 45 bases, with reading frame beginning at the first base. From a lookup of the germline V gene, CDR1 and CDR2 are KGHSH and LQKENI. Here V drops 1 base and J drops 6 bases, and the junction holds 3 bases not matched to any gene. As to this clone: Its cognate antigen has yet to be identified. No much larger clonotype is one base removed from it; base qualities were not supplied.

The TCR originated in a human donor who received a COVID-19 vaccine. This sample comprised CD4+ T cells from PBMCs cultured with HCoV-OC43 spike peptides, obtained after COVID-19 vaccination. The cell subset or site label of this sample denotes: HCoV-OC43 spike overlapping peptide pool stimulation. Recombination connected TRBV18 to TRBJ1-1, and 12 bases in between align with TRBD1. The CDR3 region reads CASSPQGTGGPEAFF. The DNA sequence reads TGTGCCAGCTCACCACAGGGGACAGGGGGCCCTGAAGCTTTCTTT.